This T cell receptor beta chain was profiled in a study of T-cell reconstitution after alpha-beta-depleted transplantation in children. Findings of the study overall: In some patients, recipient T cells and intrathymic progenitors surviving conditioning explained high day-60 diversity.

A few counts support this clonotype. Its antigen is not identified. Molecular barcoding with unique molecular identifiers was used for the TCRbeta library. A single record per CDR3 protein comes from TCRdb applying MiXCR to the PCR reads. The table has 500,000 to 650,000 distinct CDR3 sequences, roughly 10% seen once. The sample consisted of PBMCs, mostly from graft donor cells, taken 180 days after TCRalphabeta/CD19-depleted stem cell transplant. The clonotype was recovered from a female patient aged 2-15 years who had a stem cell transplant for aplastic anemia, so the T cells may come from the graft donor.

The CDR3 coding sequence is TGCGCCAGCAGCCAAGCCGCGGTACTGCTGGGTGATACGCAGTATTTT. This sequence encodes CASSQAAVLLGDTQYF. The gene calls are TRBV4-3 and TRBJ2-3; D unresolved. The CDR3 spans 16 residues. With 1 base removed from V and 6 bases from J, the gap between germline ends came to 17 bases. Looked up from germline, CDR1 is LGHNA and CDR2 is YSLEER.